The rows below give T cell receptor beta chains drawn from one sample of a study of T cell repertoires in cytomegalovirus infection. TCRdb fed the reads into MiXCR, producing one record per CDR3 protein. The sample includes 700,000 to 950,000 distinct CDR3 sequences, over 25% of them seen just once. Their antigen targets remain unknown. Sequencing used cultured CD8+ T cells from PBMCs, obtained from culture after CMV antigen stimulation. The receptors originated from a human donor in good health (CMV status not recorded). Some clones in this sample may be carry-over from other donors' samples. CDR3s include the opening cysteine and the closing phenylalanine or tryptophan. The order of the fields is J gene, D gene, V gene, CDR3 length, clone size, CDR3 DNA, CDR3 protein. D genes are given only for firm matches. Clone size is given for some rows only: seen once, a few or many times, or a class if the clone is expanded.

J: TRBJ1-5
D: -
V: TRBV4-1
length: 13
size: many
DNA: TGCGCCAGCAGCCAAGAGTGGGGGCAGCCCCAGCATTTT
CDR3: CASSQEWGQPQHF

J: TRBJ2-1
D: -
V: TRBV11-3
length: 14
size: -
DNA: TGTGCCAGCAGCTTAGATGGTAGCTCCGATGAGCAGTTCTTC
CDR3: CASSLDGSSDEQFF

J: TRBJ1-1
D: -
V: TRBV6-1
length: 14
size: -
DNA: TGTGCCAGCAGTGAAGCGGTGGGGGGGACTGAAGCTTTCTTT
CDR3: CASSEAVGGTEAFF

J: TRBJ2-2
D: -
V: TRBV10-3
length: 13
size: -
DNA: TGTGCCATCAGTGGGGGAAGCACCGGGGAGCTGTTTTTT
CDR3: CAISGGSTGELFF

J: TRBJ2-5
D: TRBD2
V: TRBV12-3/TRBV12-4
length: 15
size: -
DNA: TGTGCCAGCTCCGATGGCGGGGGGGCCACAGAGACCCAGTACTTC
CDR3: CASSDGGGATETQYF

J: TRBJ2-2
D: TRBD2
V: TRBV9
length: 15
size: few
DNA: TGTGCCAGCAGCGCTACCGGGGGGTACGCCGGGGAGCTGTTTTTT
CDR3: CASSATGGYAGELFF

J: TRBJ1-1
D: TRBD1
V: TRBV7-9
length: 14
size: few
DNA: TGTGCCAGCAGCACAGGGGGCCACAACACTGAAGCTTTCTTT
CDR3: CASSTGGHNTEAFF

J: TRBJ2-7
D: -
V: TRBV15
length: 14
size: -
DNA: TGTGCCACCAGCAGAGTCGGGACTTTTAGCGAGCAGTACTTC
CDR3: CATSRVGTFSEQYF

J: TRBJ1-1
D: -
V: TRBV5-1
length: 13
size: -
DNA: TGCGCCAGCAGCTTCCTACAGGGAGCTGAAGCTTTCTTT
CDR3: CASSFLQGAEAFF

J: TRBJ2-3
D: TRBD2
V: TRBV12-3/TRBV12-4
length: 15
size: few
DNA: TGTGCCAGCAGTACCGTCGGACTAGCGGGAGATACGCAGTATTTT
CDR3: CASSTVGLAGDTQYF

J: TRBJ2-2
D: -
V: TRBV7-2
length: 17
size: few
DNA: TGTGCCAGCAGCTTAGGGACTGGTGGGGCCCTCATTGGGGAGCTGTTTTTT
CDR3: CASSLGTGGALIGELFF

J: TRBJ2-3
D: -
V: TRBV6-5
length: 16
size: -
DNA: TGTGCCAGCAGTAACTTACAGGATTTCGCTGCTGATACGCAGTATTTT
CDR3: CASSNLQDFAADTQYF

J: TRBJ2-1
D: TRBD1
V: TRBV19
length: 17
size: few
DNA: TGTGCCAGTAGTACAACCTATGACAGGGGGCTTGTCAATGAGCAGTTCTTC
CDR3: CASSTTYDRGLVNEQFF

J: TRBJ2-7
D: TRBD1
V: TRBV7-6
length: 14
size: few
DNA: TGTGCCAGCAGCTTAGCGCAGGGGGCTAACGAGCAGTACTTC
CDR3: CASSLAQGANEQYF

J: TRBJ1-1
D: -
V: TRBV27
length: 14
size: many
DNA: TGTGCCAGCAGTCCCTACCCGGGAGGCACTGAAGCTTTCTTT
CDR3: CASSPYPGGTEAFF

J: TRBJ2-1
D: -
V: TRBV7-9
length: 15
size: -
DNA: TGTGCCAGCAGCCCACCGGGTTTGGGGTTGAATGAGCAGTTCTTC
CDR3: CASSPPGLGLNEQFF

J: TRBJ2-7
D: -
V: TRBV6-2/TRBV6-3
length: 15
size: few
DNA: TGTGCCAGCAGTTACTCCAGGGGTTTAAACTACGAGCAGTACTTC
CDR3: CASSYSRGLNYEQYF

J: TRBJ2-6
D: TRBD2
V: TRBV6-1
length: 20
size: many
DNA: TGTGCCAGCAGTGAAAGGGACCGGGACTACAGAAACTCTGGGGCCAACGTCCTGACTTTC
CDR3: CASSERDRDYRNSGANVLTF

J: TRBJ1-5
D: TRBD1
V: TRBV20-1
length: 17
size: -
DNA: TGCAGTGCTCCAATCCGCGACAGGGAAGTTAGCAATCAGCCCCAGCATTTT
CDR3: CSAPIRDREVSNQPQHF

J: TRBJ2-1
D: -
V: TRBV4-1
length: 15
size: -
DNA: TGCGCCAGCAGGGGCGGGGCTACATCCGAAAATGAGCAGTTCTTC
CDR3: CASRGGATSENEQFF

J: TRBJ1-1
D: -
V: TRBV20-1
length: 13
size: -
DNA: TGCAGTTCTACCCGCGCCGAGGACACTGAAGCTTTCTTT
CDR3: CSSTRAEDTEAFF